This entry features one TCR beta chain sequence. This entry belongs to a study of blood T cell repertoires in COVID-19. Across the study: COVID-19 samples collected from the United States, Italy and Spain covered acute and convalescent phases. Sample material is recorded as cDNA or gDNA derived from T cells, B-cell-depleted T cells, or PBMCs.

In the authors' workflow: Nucleated cell counts were estimated from reference gene primer amplification. Clones were read by immunoSEQ multiplex PCR, and TCRdb kept only the in-frame ones, dropping some. D and trimming were read from the DNA, whereas the V and J calls and clone size are those reported in that table. The repertoire has about 220,000 clones, 80% to 85% of them found once; the top ten carry 2% to 2.5%. The germline V gene encodes CDR1 GTSNPN and CDR2 SVGIG (reference sequence). The CDR3 sequence is 15 residues long. Germline trimming cut 3 bases from V and 2 bases from J; bases unmatched to any gene: 8.

The sequencing sample was made of peripheral blood. This chain links TRBV30 with TRBJ2-5; 8 bases match TRBD2. The origin of this receptor is a woman aged 55-70 years with acute or convalescent COVID-19. CDR3 residues: CAWRGSGGGQETQYF. The CDR3 bases are TGTGCCTGGAGGGGTTCTGGCGGGGGGCAAGAGACCCAGTACTTC.